This T cell receptor beta chain is from a study of blood T cell repertoires in COVID-19. Overall study: Specimens from acute and convalescent COVID-19 originated in the United States, Italy and Spain. In each case, the material was cDNA or gDNA derived from T cells, B-cell-depleted T cells, or PBMCs.

Under the authors' procedure: Cell counts per sample came from amplifying reference gene primers. The data were produced by immunoSEQ multiplex PCR, yet TCRdb's version contains in-frame clones alone and is incomplete. For V, J and clone size, that table is used; D and trimming come from the DNA. This table holds about 310,000 clones, around 86% found once. The CDR3 covers 15 residues. The germline V and J ends were trimmed by 3 bases and 5 bases, with 16 bases remaining between them. Looked up from germline, CDR1 is KGHSH and CDR2 is LQKENI. This rearrangement joins TRBV18 to TRBJ2-5; D may be TRBD2 (6 bases). The sequence came from a man aged 50-59 years with active or convalescent COVID-19. The sequenced sample was peripheral blood. CDR3 amino acids: CASSPGLVAGETQYF. DNA of the CDR3: TGTGCCAGCTCACCGGGACTTGTAGCTGGGGAGACCCAGTACTTC.